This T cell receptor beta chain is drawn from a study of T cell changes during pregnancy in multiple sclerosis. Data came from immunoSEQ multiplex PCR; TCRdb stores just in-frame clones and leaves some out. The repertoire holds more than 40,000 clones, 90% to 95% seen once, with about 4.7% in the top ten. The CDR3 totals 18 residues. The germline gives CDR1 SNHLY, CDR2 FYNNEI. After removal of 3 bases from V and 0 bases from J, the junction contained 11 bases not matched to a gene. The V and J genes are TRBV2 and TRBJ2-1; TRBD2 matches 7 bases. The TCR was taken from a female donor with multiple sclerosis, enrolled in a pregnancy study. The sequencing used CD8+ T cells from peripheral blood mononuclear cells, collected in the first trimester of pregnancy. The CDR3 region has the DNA TGTGCCAGCAGTGATATAGGGCTCGGGAGGAGCTCCTACAATGAGCAGTTCTTC. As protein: CASSDIGLGRSSYNEQFF.